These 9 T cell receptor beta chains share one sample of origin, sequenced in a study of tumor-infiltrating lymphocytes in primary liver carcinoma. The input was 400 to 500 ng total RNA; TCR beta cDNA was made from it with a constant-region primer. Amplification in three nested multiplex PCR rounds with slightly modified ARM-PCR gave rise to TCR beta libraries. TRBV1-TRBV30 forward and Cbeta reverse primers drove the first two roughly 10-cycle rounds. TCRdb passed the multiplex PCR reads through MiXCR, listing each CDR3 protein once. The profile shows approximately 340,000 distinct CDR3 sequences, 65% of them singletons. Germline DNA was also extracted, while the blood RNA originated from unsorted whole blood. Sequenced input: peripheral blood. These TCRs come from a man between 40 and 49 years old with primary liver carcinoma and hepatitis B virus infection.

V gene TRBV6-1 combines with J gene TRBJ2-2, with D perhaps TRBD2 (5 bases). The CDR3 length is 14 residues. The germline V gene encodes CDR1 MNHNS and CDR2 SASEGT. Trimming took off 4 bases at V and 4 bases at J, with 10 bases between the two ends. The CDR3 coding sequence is TGTGCCAGCAGTGGGCTAGCTAGCACCGGGGAGCTGTTTTTT. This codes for CASSGLASTGELFF.

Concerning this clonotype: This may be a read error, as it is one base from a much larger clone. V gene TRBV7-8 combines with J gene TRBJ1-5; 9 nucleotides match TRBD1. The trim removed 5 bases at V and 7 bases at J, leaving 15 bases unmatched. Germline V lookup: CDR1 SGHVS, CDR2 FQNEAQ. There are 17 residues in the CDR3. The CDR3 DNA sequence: TGTGCCAGCAGCCAAGGGATCACAGGGGGCGCAGACCAGCCCCAGCATTTT. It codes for CASSQGITGGADQPQHF.

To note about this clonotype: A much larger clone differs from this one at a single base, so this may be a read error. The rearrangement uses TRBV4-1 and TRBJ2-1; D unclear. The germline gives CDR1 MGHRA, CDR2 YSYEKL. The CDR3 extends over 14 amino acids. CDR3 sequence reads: CASSQVTAYNEQSF. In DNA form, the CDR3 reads TGCGCCAGCAGCCAAGTCACAGCTTACAATGAGCAGTCCTTC.

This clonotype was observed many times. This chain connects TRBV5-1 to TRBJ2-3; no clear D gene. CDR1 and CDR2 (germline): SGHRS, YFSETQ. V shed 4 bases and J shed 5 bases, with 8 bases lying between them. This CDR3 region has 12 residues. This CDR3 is CASSTPQDTQYF. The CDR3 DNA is TGCGCCAGCAGCACCCCACAAGATACGCAGTATTTT.

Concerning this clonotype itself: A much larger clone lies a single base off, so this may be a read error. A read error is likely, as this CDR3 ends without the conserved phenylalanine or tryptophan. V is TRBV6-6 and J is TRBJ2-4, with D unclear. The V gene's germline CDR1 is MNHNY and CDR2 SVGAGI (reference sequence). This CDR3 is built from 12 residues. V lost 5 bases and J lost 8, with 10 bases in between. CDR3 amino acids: CASSGSGDIQYL. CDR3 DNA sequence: TGTGCCAGCAGTGGCAGTGGGGACATTCAGTACCTC.

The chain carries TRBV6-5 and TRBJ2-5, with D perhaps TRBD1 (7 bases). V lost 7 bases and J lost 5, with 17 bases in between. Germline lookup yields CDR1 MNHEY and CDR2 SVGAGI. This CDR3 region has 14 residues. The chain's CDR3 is CASTGQGGEETQYF. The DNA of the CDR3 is TGTGCCAGCACCGGTCAGGGGGGCGAGGAGACCCAGTACTTC.

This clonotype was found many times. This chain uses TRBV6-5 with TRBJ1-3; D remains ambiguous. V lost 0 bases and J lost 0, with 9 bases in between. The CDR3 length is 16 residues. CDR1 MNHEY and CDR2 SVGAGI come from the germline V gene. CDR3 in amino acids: CASSYSRPTSGNTIYF. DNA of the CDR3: TGTGCCAGCAGTTACTCTAGACCGACCTCTGGAAACACCATATATTTT.

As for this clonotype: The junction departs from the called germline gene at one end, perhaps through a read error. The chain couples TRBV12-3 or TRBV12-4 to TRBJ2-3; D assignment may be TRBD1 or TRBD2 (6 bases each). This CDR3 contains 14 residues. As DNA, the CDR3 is TGTGCCGGCGGCCAAAGGGGGAGGTCGGATATGCAGTATTTT. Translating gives CAGGQRGRSDMQYF.

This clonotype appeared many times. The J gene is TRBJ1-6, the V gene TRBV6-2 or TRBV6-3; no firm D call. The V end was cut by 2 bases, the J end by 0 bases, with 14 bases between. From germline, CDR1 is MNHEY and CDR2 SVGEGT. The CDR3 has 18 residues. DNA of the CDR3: TGTGCCAGCAGTTACGCGGAGGACCGTAGCTCCTATAATTCACCCCTCCACTTT. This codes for CASSYAEDRSSYNSPLHF.